The 26 T cell receptor beta chains listed next were all sequenced from one sample in a study of Tregs in tolerant kidney transplant recipients. Assay used: immunoSEQ multiplex PCR; TCRdb lists only in-frame clones, some missing. Here the sample spans under 100,000 clones, approximately 94% being singletons. The specimen sequenced was CD8+ T cells from blood. The source is a human donor in good health.

The V gene is TRBV2, the J gene TRBJ2-7; 7 bases are a match to TRBD1. V lost 7 bases, J lost 3 bases, and 12 bases stayed unmatched. This CDR3 comprises 15 residues. Germline CDR1 reads SNHLY; CDR2 reads FYNNEI. Here the CDR3 reads CASKIRDSPNYEQYF. The CDR3, as DNA: TGTGCCAGCAAAATACGGGACAGTCCCAACTACGAGCAGTACTTC.

This chain uses TRBV4-2 with TRBJ2-1; the D gene is possibly TRBD1 (6 bases). The CDR3 runs to 14 residues. V lost 4 bases, J lost 6 bases, and 13 bases lay in between. Looked up from germline, CDR1 is LGHNA and CDR2 is YNFKEQ. The CDR3 loop reads CASSPPGVSNEQFF. The CDR3 DNA reads as TGTGCCAGCAGCCCCCCAGGGGTGTCCAATGAGCAGTTCTTC.

The chain joins TRBV5-4 to TRBJ2-1; D is unresolved. CDR1 is SGHNT, CDR2 YYREEE, per germline (reference sequence). V shed 0 bases and J shed 2 bases, with 3 bases lying between them. The CDR3 extends over 13 amino acids. Here the CDR3 DNA reads TGTGCCAGCAGCTTGGTCACCTACAATGAGCAGTTCTTC. The encoded protein is CASSLVTYNEQFF.

The V and J genes are TRBV5-5 and TRBJ1-2, with no clear D. The CDR3 contains 13 residues. The V gene lost 2 bases and the J gene lost 7 bases, with 12 bases spanning the gap. In germline, CDR1 is SGHKS, CDR2 YYEKEE (reference sequence). CDR3 protein: CASSFGQAGGYTF. In DNA form, the CDR3 reads TGTGCCAGCAGCTTTGGCCAGGCCGGTGGCTACACCTTC.

The sample holds one count of this clone. The V and J genes are TRBV9 and TRBJ1-1; D perhaps matches TRBD1 (6 bases). The CDR3 sequence is 18 residues long. V gave up 3 bases and J gave up 4 bases, with 25 bases separating them. The germline gives CDR1 SGDLS, CDR2 YYNGEE. CDR3 protein: CASSAVGWGRTLSTEAFF. In DNA form, the CDR3 reads TGTGCCAGCAGCGCGGTCGGGTGGGGGCGGACACTGAGCACTGAAGCTTTCTTT.

This rearrangement joins TRBV13 to TRBJ2-1, with TRBD2 matching 8 bases. This CDR3 is built from 13 residues. In germline, CDR1 is PRHDT, CDR2 FYEKMQ (reference sequence). V lost 11 bases, J lost 4 bases, and 7 bases stayed unmatched. CDR3 region: CAHGRGRYNEQFF. The CDR3 coding sequence is TGTGCCCACGGGAGGGGACGGTACAATGAGCAGTTCTTC.

The chain is built from TRBV2 and TRBJ2-4; possible D gene TRBD2, 7 bases. Germline-derived CDR1 and CDR2 are SNHLY and FYNNEI. The V gene lost 8 bases and the J gene lost 8 bases, with 16 bases spanning the gap. The CDR3 runs 13 residues. This chain's CDR3 is CASGTGRDDIQYF. CDR3 DNA: TGTGCCAGCGGAACAGGGAGGGATGACATTCAGTACTTC.

This sequence joins TRBV9 and TRBJ2-1; D is unclear. Trimming pared 0 bases from V and 3 bases from J, leaving 4 bases between. CDR1 and CDR2 from the germline V gene are SGDLS and YYNGEE. This CDR3 spans 13 amino acids. The CDR3 DNA reads TGTGCCAGCAGCGTAGTTAACTACAATGAGCAGTTCTTC. It translates to CASSVVNYNEQFF.

The gene calls are TRBV18 and TRBJ1-2; D gene unclear. V lost 0 bases, J lost 3 bases, and 8 bases lay in between. This CDR3 is built from 14 residues. Germline CDR1 KGHSH, CDR2 LQKENI. This CDR3 reads CASSPPDGYYGYTF. CDR3 nucleotides: TGTGCCAGCTCACCACCCGACGGATACTATGGCTACACCTTC.

The rearrangement uses TRBV10-1 and TRBJ1-4; D remains ambiguous. Germline V gene data show CDR1 as WNHNN and CDR2 as SYGVQD (reference sequence). The length of the CDR3 is 13 residues. Trimming stripped 6 bases from V and 4 bases from J, with 9 bases between. As DNA, the CDR3 is TGCGCCAGCAGCGCACGCGGTAATGAAAAACTGTTTTTT. This translates into CASSARGNEKLFF.

This chain joins TRBV2 and TRBJ2-3; D is unresolved. From germline, CDR1 is SNHLY and CDR2 FYNNEI. The CDR3 length is 15 residues. V was trimmed by 4 bases and J by 0 bases, leaving 11 bases between them. CDR3 sequence: CASSGKARSTDTQYF. DNA for the CDR3: TGTGCCAGCAGTGGAAAAGCCCGAAGCACAGATACGCAGTATTTT. Variable domain in full (rest from reference TRBV2 and TRBJ2-3): EPEVTQTPSHQVTQMGQEVILRCVPISNHLYFYWYRQILGQKVEFLVSFYNNEISEKSEIFDDQFSVERPDGSNFTLKIRSTKLEDSAMYFCASSGKARSTDTQYFGPGTRLTVL.

V usage is TRBV19 and J usage is TRBJ1-1; D might be TRBD1 (5 bases). The V gene lost 2 bases and the J gene lost 14 bases, with 15 bases spanning the gap. CDR1 is LNHDA and CDR2 is SQIVND in the germline V gene (reference sequence). The CDR3 is 12 residues long. CDR3 sequence reads: CASSISREKVFF. The CDR3 DNA is TGTGCCAGTAGTATAAGCAGGGAGAAAGTCTTCTTT. Combining the CDR3 with reference TRBV19 and TRBJ1-1 gives the whole variable domain DGGITQSPKYLFRKEGQNVTLSCEQNLNHDAMYWYRQDPGQGLRLIYYSQIVNDFQKGDIAEGYSVSREKKESFPLTVTSAQKNPTAFYLCASSISREKVFFGQGTRLTVV.

The rearrangement joins TRBV7-9 to TRBJ2-3, with TRBD1 identical over 7 bases. Germline V CDR1 and CDR2: SEHNR, FQNEAQ (reference sequence). With V trimmed by 4 bases and J by 2 bases, 3 bases remained unmatched. The CDR3 contains 14 residues. In DNA form, the CDR3 reads TGTGCCAGCAGCTCGGGACAGTACACAGATACGCAGTATTTT. This sequence encodes CASSSGQYTDTQYF.

This clone was seen just once. The V call is TRBV11-2, the J call TRBJ1-2; no clear D gene. In germline, CDR1 is SGHAT, CDR2 FQNNGV. V was cut by 0 bases and J by 0 bases, with 8 bases left in between. The CDR3 is made up of 15 amino acids. DNA of the CDR3: TGTGCCAGCAGCTTAGACCCTAGAGCTAACTATGGCTACACCTTC. This codes for CASSLDPRANYGYTF. The entire variable domain, with the rest obtained from reference TRBV11-2 and TRBJ1-2, is as follows: EAGVAQSPRYKIIEKRQSVAFWCNPISGHATLYWYQQILGQGPKLLIQFQNNGVVDDSQLPKDRFSAERLKGVDSTLKIQPAKLEDSAVYLCASSLDPRANYGYTFGSGTRLTVV.

The chain carries TRBV6-5 and TRBJ2-7, with TRBD2 matching over 10 bases. The germline CDR1 and CDR2 sequences are MNHEY and SVGAGI. V was clipped by 11 bases and J by 6 bases; unmatched bases: 10. This CDR3 is 13 amino acids long. For the CDR3, the DNA is TGTGCCGCCGCCGGGACTAGCGCCGGCGAGCAGTACTTC. Its protein product is CAAAGTSAGEQYF.

This clone was seen a single time. The chain has TRBV4-1 and TRBJ2-2; D might be TRBD2 (6 bases). This CDR3 has 17 residues. Between the trimmed V and J ends, which lost 0 bases and 7 bases, there was a span of 18 bases. Germline-derived CDR1 and CDR2 are MGHRA and YSYEKL. CDR3 nucleotides: TGCGCCAGCAGCCAAGATCGGAGGGCCCAGTTAATCGGGGAGCTGTTTTTT. Translated: CASSQDRRAQLIGELFF.

This clone was seen only once. The chain couples TRBV4-2 to TRBJ1-3, with a weak D call TRBD1 (6 bases). Germline V gene data show CDR1 as LGHNA and CDR2 as YNFKEQ. Trimming left V 2 bases short and J 2 bases short, with 10 bases between. The CDR3 has 15 residues. This CDR3 is CASSQTGFPGNTIYF. DNA for the CDR3: TGTGCCAGCAGCCAAACAGGGTTCCCTGGAAACACCATATATTTT.

This chain connects TRBV4-2 to TRBJ2-2, with 10 bases lining up with TRBD2. V shed 1 base and J 2 bases; nucleotides not matched to a gene: 7. Germline V CDR1 and CDR2: LGHNA, YNFKEQ. The CDR3 has 18 residues. The CDR3: CASSQGSSGSYNTGELFF. CDR3 in DNA: TGTGCCAGCAGCCAAGGGTCTAGCGGGAGCTATAACACCGGGGAGCTGTTTTTT.

The chain is built from TRBV28 and TRBJ2-1; weak D call: TRBD2 (7 bases). V was trimmed by 5 bases and J by 9 bases, leaving 26 bases between them. Germline V gene lookup returns CDR1 MDHEN and CDR2 SYDVKM. The CDR3 runs 17 residues. The DNA for the CDR3 is TGTGCCAGCAGTACTTTCCAGGGGAGGGGTACAATAGGTGAGCAGTTCTTC. Amino acid sequence: CASSTFQGRGTIGEQFF. Filled out from reference TRBV28 and TRBJ2-1, the complete variable domain reads DVKVTQSSRYLVKRTGEKVFLECVQDMDHENMFWYRQDPGLGLRLIYFSYDVKMKEKGDIPEGYSVSREKKERFSLILESASTNQTSMYLCASSTFQGRGTIGEQFFGPGTRLTVL.

This clone has a handful of counts. This sequence joins TRBV12-2 and TRBJ2-7; TRBD2 is the table's D call, not checked against the DNA. TRBV12-2 is a pseudogene. The CDR3 loop spans 18 amino acids. This chain's CDR3 is CASRLGHRETSGVYEQYF. The CDR3 coding sequence is TGTGCAAGTCGCTTAGGGCACCGCGAGACTAGCGGGGTGTACGAGCAGTACTTC.

V gene TRBV4-2 combines with J gene TRBJ2-1, with D tentatively TRBD1 (7 bases). Germline-derived CDR1 and CDR2 are LGHNA and YNFKEQ. This CDR3 has 18 residues. V lost 3 bases, J lost 3 bases, and 21 bases lay in between. The CDR3 DNA follows: TGTGCCAGCAGCCAGTTCACCAGGGGGGAGACGGTCTACAATGAGCAGTTCTTC. This gives the protein CASSQFTRGETVYNEQFF.

The chain carries TRBV7-8 and TRBJ2-1; no clear D gene. The CDR3 totals 13 residues. V lost 4 bases, J lost 10 bases, and 14 bases lay in between. CDR1 is SGHVS and CDR2 is FQNEAQ in the germline V gene. CDR3 DNA sequence: TGTGCCAGCAGCTATCCCTCAAGGCGAGAGCAGTTCTTC. Translation: CASSYPSRREQFF.

The chain combines TRBV11-2 with TRBJ2-7; D is unclear. V lost 8 bases to trimming and J lost 2 bases, with 16 bases between them. Germline-derived CDR1 and CDR2 are SGHAT and FQNNGV. CDR3 length: 14 residues. The CDR3 protein is CASPGRHRPYEQYF. CDR3 in DNA: TGTGCCAGCCCAGGTCGACACCGTCCCTACGAGCAGTACTTC.

This rearrangement joins TRBV10-3 to TRBJ2-1; 10 bases match TRBD2. V shed 4 bases and J 9 bases; nucleotides not matched to a gene: 6. Germline V gives CDR1 ENHRY, CDR2 SYGVKD. CDR3 size: 14 residues. The CDR3 sequence: CAISGASGGTEQFF. The DNA of the CDR3 is TGTGCCATCAGTGGGGCTAGCGGGGGAACTGAGCAGTTCTTC.

V usage is TRBV27 and J usage is TRBJ1-2; a weak D match, TRBD1 (6 bases). The CDR3 is 14 residues long. The germline V gene encodes CDR1 MNHEY and CDR2 SMNVEV (reference sequence). V lost 1 base to trimming and J lost 6 bases, with 12 bases between them. The CDR3 DNA reads TGTGCCAGCAGTTTATTAGGGGGGATGAATGGCTACACCTTC. Translating gives CASSLLGGMNGYTF.

The V and J genes are TRBV11-2 and TRBJ2-7, with 7 bases that match TRBD1. V dropped 1 base and J dropped 3; count of bases not matched to a gene: 6. Per the germline V gene, CDR1 is SGHAT and CDR2 is FQNNGV. The CDR3 loop spans 15 amino acids. The CDR3: CASSLGLDRIYEQYF. The CDR3 nucleotides are TGTGCCAGCAGCTTAGGCTTGGACAGGATCTACGAGCAGTACTTC.